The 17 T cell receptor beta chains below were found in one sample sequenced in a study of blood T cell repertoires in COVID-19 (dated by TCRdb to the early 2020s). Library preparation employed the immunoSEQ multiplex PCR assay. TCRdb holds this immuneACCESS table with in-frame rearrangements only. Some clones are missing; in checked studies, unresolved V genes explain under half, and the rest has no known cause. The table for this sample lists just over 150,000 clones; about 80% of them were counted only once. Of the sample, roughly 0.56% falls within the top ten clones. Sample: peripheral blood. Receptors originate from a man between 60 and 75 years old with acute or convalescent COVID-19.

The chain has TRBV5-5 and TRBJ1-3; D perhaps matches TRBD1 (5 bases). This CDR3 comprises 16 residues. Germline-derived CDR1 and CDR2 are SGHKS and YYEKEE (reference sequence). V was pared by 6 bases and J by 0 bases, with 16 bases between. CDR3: CASTPAGTSSGNTIYF. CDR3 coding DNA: TGTGCCAGCACCCCTGCGGGGACGAGCTCTGGAAACACCATATATTTT.

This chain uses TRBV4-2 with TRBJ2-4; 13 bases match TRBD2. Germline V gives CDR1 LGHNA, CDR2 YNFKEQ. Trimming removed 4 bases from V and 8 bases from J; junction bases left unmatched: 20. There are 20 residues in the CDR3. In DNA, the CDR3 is TGTGCCAGCAGCCTCATTACTAGCGGGGGGGCCGTTCGTAATTCAGACATTCAGTACTTC. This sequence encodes CASSLITSGGAVRNSDIQYF.

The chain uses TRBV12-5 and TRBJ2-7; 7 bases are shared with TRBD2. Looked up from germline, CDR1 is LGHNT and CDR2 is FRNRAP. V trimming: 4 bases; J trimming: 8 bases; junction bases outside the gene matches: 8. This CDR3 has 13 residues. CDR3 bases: TGTGCTAGTGGTTCGGAGGTCGGGGGGAAGCAGTACTTC. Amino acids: CASGSEVGGKQYF.

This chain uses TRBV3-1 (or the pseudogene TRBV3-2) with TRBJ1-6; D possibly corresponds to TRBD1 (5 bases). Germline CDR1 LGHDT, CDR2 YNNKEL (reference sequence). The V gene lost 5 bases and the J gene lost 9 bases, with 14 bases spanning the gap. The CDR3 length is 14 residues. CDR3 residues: CASSDPGGSSPLHF. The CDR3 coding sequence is TGTGCCAGCAGCGACCCCGGGGGTAGTTCACCCCTCCACTTT.

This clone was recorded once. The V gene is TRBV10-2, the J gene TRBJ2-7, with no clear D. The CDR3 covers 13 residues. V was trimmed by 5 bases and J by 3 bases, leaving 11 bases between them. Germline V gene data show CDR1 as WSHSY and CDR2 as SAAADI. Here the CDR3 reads CASSPDMFYEQYF. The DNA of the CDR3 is TGCGCCAGCAGTCCCGACATGTTCTACGAGCAGTACTTC.

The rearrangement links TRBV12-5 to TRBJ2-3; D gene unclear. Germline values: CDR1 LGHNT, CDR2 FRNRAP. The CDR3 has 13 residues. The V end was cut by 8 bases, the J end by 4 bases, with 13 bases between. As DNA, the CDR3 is TGTGCTAGTCGGCCTCCGGGTGCAGATACGCAGTATTTT. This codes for CASRPPGADTQYF.

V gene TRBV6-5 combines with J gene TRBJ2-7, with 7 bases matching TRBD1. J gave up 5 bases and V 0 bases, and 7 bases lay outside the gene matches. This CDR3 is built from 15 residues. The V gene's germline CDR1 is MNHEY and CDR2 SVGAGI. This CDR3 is CASSYSNRGRNEQYF. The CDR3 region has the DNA TGTGCCAGCAGTTACTCGAACAGGGGCAGGAACGAGCAGTACTTC.

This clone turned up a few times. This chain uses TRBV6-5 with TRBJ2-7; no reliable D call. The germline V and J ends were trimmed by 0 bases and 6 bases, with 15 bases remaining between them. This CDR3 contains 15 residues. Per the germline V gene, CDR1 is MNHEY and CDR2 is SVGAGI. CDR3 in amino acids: CASSYSSTGSGEQYF. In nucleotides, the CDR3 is TGTGCCAGCAGTTACTCGTCGACGGGTTCCGGCGAGCAGTACTTC.

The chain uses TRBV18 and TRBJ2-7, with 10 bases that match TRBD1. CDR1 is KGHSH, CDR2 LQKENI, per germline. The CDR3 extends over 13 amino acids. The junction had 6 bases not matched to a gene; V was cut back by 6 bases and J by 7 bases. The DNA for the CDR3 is TGTGCCAGCTCCCGGGACAGGGGATTAGAGCAGTACTTC. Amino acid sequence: CASSRDRGLEQYF.

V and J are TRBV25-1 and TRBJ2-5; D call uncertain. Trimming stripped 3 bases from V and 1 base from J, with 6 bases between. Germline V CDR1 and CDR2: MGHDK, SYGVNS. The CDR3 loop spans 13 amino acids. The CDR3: CASSEGLQETQYF. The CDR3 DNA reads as TGTGCCAGCAGTGAGGGCCTCCAAGAGACCCAGTACTTC.

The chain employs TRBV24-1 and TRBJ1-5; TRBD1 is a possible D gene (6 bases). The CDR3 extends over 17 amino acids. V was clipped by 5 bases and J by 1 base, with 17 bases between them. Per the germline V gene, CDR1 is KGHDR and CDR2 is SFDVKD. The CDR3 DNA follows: TGTGCCACCAGTGGAGGAGGGAGGGGGGGGAGCAATCAGCCCCAGCATTTT. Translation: CATSGGGRGGSNQPQHF.

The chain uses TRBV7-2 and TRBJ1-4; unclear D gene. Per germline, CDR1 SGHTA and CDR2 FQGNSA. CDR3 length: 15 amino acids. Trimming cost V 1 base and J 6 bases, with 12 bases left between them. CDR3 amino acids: CASSLGGRSDEKLFF. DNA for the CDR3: TGTGCCAGCAGCTTAGGAGGGAGGTCGGATGAAAAACTGTTTTTT.

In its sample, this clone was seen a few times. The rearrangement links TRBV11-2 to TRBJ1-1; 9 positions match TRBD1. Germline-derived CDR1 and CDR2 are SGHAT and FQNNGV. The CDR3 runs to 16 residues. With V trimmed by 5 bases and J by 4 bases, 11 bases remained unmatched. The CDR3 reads CASSPLWTGALTEAFF. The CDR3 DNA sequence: TGTGCCAGCAGCCCCCTGTGGACAGGGGCGCTCACTGAAGCTTTCTTT.

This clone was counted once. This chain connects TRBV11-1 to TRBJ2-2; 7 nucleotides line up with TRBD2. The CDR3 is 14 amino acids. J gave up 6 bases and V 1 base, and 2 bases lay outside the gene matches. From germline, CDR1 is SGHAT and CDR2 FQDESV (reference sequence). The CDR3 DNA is TGTGCCAGCAGCTTAGGACTAGCAGCCGGGGAGCTGTTTTTT. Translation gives CASSLGLAAGELFF.

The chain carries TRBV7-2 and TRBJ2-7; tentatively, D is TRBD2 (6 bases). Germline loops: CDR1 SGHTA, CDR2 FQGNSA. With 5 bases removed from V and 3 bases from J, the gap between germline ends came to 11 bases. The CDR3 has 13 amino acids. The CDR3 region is CASSQRESYEQYF. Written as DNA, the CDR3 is TGTGCCAGCAGCCAACGGGAGAGCTACGAGCAGTACTTC.

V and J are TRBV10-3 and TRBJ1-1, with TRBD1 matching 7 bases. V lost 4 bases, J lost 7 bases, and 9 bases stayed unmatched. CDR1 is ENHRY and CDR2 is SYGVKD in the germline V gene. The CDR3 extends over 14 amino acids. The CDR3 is CAISVGRGQGEAFF. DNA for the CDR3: TGTGCCATCAGTGTCGGAAGGGGGCAGGGTGAAGCTTTCTTT.

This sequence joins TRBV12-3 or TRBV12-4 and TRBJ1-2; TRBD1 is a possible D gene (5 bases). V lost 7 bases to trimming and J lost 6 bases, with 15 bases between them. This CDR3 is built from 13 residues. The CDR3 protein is CASNLGGPHGYTF. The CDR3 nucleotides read TGTGCCAGCAACCTGGGGGGTCCACATGGCTACACCTTC.